Listed here are 27 T cell receptor beta chains from one sample, sequenced in a study of T-cell reconstitution after alpha-beta-depleted transplantation in children. A library of TCRbeta sequences, prepared with unique molecular identifiers, was generated. TCRdb ran MiXCR on the PCR reads and lists one entry per CDR3 protein. The top ten clones hold roughly 5% of a sample with around 800,000 distinct CDR3 sequences, under 20% of them seen once. Specimen: PBMCs, mostly from graft donor cells, collected 360 days after TCRalphabeta/CD19-depleted stem cell transplant. The receptors originated from a male patient between 10 and 17 years old who had a stem cell transplant for acute lymphoblastic leukemia, so the T cells may come from the graft donor.

The gene calls are TRBV5-1 and TRBJ2-7; a weak D match, TRBD2 (5 bases). V was cut by 4 bases and J by 3 bases, with 14 bases left in between. Per the germline V gene, CDR1 is SGHRS and CDR2 is YFSETQ. The CDR3 spans 14 residues. CDR3 region: CASSPDLRGYEQYF. CDR3 in DNA: TGCGCCAGCAGCCCTGACCTCCGGGGCTACGAGCAGTACTTC.

This clonotype has more than one count but fewer than ten. The chain carries TRBV28 and TRBJ2-3; D not resolved. The CDR3 totals 15 residues. V gave up 5 bases and J gave up 4 bases, with 16 bases separating them. Germline CDR1 MDHEN, CDR2 SYDVKM. CDR3 coding DNA: TGTGCCAGCAGTCCCGGACGTAGCACCTCAGATACGCAGTATTTT. Its translation: CASSPGRSTSDTQYF.

This clonotype has only a few counts. The chain combines TRBV20-1 with TRBJ2-1; the D call may be TRBD1 or TRBD2 (6 bases each). CDR1 and CDR2 (germline): DFQATT, SNEGSKA (reference sequence). Trimming took 0 bases from V and 8 from J, leaving 8 bases between them. The CDR3 loop spans 12 amino acids. DNA of the CDR3: TGCAGTGCTAGAGATGGGGGGCATGAGCAGTTCTTC. It is translated as CSARDGGHEQFF.

The chain has TRBV19 and TRBJ2-5, with 9 bases lining up with TRBD2. This CDR3 has 15 amino acids. CDR1 and CDR2 from the germline V gene are LNHDA and SQIVND (reference sequence). Losses at the gene ends were 4 bases for V and 5 bases for J; bases not matched to a gene: 8. In nucleotides, the CDR3 is TGTGCCAGTAGTACCGGGACTAGCCGGGGGGAGACCCAGTACTTC. It specifies CASSTGTSRGETQYF.

The sample holds many counts of this clonotype. The rearrangement joins TRBV18 to TRBJ2-7, with TRBD2 as a possible D gene (6 bases). The CDR3 spans 13 residues. CDR1 is KGHSH, CDR2 LQKENI, per germline. Trimming removed 2 bases from V and 2 bases from J, with 7 bases in between. The CDR3 DNA is TGTGCCAGCTCACCAACTAGCCCCTACGAGCAGTACTTC. Translation gives CASSPTSPYEQYF.

The chain couples TRBV5-1 to TRBJ2-7; 9 bases are shared with TRBD1. This CDR3 has 15 residues. Germline V gives CDR1 SGHRS, CDR2 YFSETQ. V shed 7 bases and J 1 base; nucleotides not matched to a gene: 9. The CDR3 bases are TGCGCCAGCGGCCTGGACAGGGGCGGGTCCTACGAGCAGTACTTC. It is translated as CASGLDRGGSYEQYF.

In this sample, this clonotype turned up many times. The CDR3 DNA sequence: TGTGCCAGCAGCGTAGGCACAGGTGAAGATACGCAGTATTTT. Encoded protein: CASSVGTGEDTQYF. The chain recombines TRBV9 with TRBJ2-3; D is perhaps TRBD1 (5 bases). The CDR3 is 14 residues long. CDR1 is SGDLS and CDR2 is YYNGEE in the germline V gene. V lost 0 bases and J 5 bases, leaving 10 bases between the germline ends.

Regarding this clonotype: Compared with germline, one end of the junction differs, possibly owing to a read error. V and J are TRBV4-1 and TRBJ2-1, with 9 bases fitting TRBD2. The CDR3 length is 17 residues. CDR1 and CDR2 from the germline V gene are MGHRA and YSYEKL. The CDR3 nucleotides are TGCGCCAGCAGCCATCTTATAGCGGGAGTGGCCTACAATGATCAGTTCTTC. It is translated as CASSHLIAGVAYNDQFF.

V and J are TRBV20-1 and TRBJ2-7; perhaps TRBD2 as D (6 bases). The germline V gene has CDR1 DFQATT and CDR2 SNEGSKA (reference sequence). The ends were cut back, 0 bases at V and 6 bases at J, with 15 bases in the middle. The CDR3 extends over 14 amino acids. CDR3 protein: CSARDLGSGAEQYF. The CDR3 DNA reads as TGCAGTGCTAGAGATCTCGGGAGCGGAGCCGAGCAGTACTTC.

The genes are TRBV7-9 and TRBJ2-1; 9 positions match TRBD1. The ends lost 5 bases at V and 8 bases at J; junction bases unmatched: 7. Germline values: CDR1 SEHNR, CDR2 FQNEAQ (reference sequence). The CDR3 length is 14 residues. Here the CDR3 reads CASSSTGGGHEQFF. The CDR3 DNA follows: TGTGCCAGCAGCAGCACAGGGGGCGGGCATGAGCAGTTCTTC.

A few counts support this clonotype. The rearrangement links TRBV5-1 to TRBJ2-1, with D maybe TRBD2 (6 bases). Trimming removed 6 bases at V and 5 bases at J, with 21 bases between. The CDR3 is 16 amino acids. Germline V gene sequence: CDR1 SGHRS, CDR2 YFSETQ. CDR3 DNA: TGCGCCAGCACGTTTAGCGGAACTCTATCTGACAATGAGCAGTTCTTC. Its protein is CASTFSGTLSDNEQFF.

This clonotype was seen a handful of times. J is TRBJ2-4 and V is TRBV5-1; TRBD2 might be the D (5 bases). V was trimmed by 1 base and J by 3 bases, leaving 5 bases between them. The CDR3 runs 13 residues. Germline CDR1 SGHRS, CDR2 YFSETQ. The CDR3 DNA follows: TGCGCCAGCAGCTTGACTAGCAAAAACATTCAGTACTTC. Translation gives CASSLTSKNIQYF.

This clonotype was detected once. The rearrangement joins TRBV7-3 to TRBJ2-5, with 8 nucleotides matching TRBD2. CDR3 length equals 17 residues. CDR1 and CDR2 (germline): SGHTA, FQGTGA. V was clipped by 1 base and J by 2 bases; unmatched bases: 9. The CDR3 here is CASSLKGAGAEQETQYF. The CDR3 DNA sequence: TGTGCCAGCAGCTTAAAGGGAGCGGGGGCGGAACAAGAGACCCAGTACTTC.

Ten or more counts support this clonotype. J is TRBJ1-5 and V is TRBV27; 8 bases align to TRBD1. Germline trimming cut 3 bases from V and 4 bases from J; bases unmatched to any gene: 8. Germline V gene sequence: CDR1 MNHEY, CDR2 SMNVEV (reference sequence). CDR3 length: 16 residues. CDR3 in amino acids: CASSFPAGGLNQPQHF. In DNA form, the CDR3 reads TGTGCCAGCAGTTTCCCGGCAGGGGGCTTAAATCAGCCCCAGCATTTT.

In its sample, this clonotype was seen a few times. V and J are TRBV20-1 and TRBJ2-5; D is undetermined. Germline CDR1 DFQATT, CDR2 SNEGSKA (reference sequence). The CDR3 has 10 amino acids. V was pared by 5 bases and J by 7 bases, with 8 bases between. The CDR3 region has the DNA TGCAGTGCTGGCCCTCGGACCCAGTACTTC. It is translated as CSAGPRTQYF.

This clonotype was detected only once. This rearrangement joins TRBV29-1 to TRBJ2-1; D might be TRBD1 (6 bases). The ends were cut back, 8 bases at V and 4 bases at J, with 12 bases in the middle. Germline values: CDR1 SQVTM, CDR2 ANQGSEA. This CDR3 comprises 12 residues. The CDR3 DNA reads as TGCAGCATTGTGGGACAATACAATGAGCAGTTCTTC. It specifies CSIVGQYNEQFF.

CDR3 coding DNA: TGCGCCAGCAGCCCCCCCGGGACCCCACCGAGTGAGCAGTTCTTC. This codes for CASSPPGTPPSEQFF. This sequence joins TRBV4-1 and TRBJ2-1; D is perhaps TRBD1 or TRBD2 (5 bases each). V lost 4 bases and J lost 9, with 19 bases in between. Germline CDR1 is MGHRA and CDR2 is YSYEKL. The CDR3 totals 15 residues.

This clonotype was seen more than once but under ten times. This chain joins TRBV20-1 and TRBJ2-5; 15 bases are a match to TRBD2. The CDR3 is 17 residues long. Trimming took 5 bases from V and 5 from J; bases not matched to a gene: 12. Germline V CDR1 and CDR2: DFQATT, SNEGSKA (reference sequence). The CDR3 region is CSAGLAGGPFPLETQYF. Here the CDR3 DNA reads TGCAGTGCTGGACTAGCGGGAGGGCCGTTCCCATTGGAGACCCAGTACTTC.

This clonotype was detected only a few times. The junction differs from germline at one of its ends, possibly a read error. The chain links TRBV4-1 to TRBJ2-7; maybe TRBD1 (5 bases). CDR1 is MGHRA, CDR2 YSYEKL, per germline. The CDR3 is made up of 13 amino acids. CDR3 bases: TGCGCCAGCAGCCATCAAGATATGGAAGGGGCCAAGTTC. Protein: CASSHQDMEGAKF.

Details on this clonotype: This could be a read error, since a much larger clone is one nucleotide away. As DNA, the CDR3 is TGTGCCAGCAGCATAGAGCCCCAAATACCGAATACGCAGTATTTT. Translation gives CASSIEPQIPNTQYF. The chain has TRBV9 and TRBJ2-3; D remains ambiguous. Trimming took 4 bases from V and 7 from J, leaving 19 bases between them. Germline V gives CDR1 SGDLS, CDR2 YYNGEE. The CDR3 extends over 15 amino acids.

This clonotype was observed a handful of times. The chain employs TRBV3-1 and TRBJ2-7, with 8 bases lining up with TRBD2. In germline, CDR1 is LGHDT, CDR2 YNNKEL (reference sequence). J lost 0 bases, V lost 3 bases, and 4 bases had no gene match. The length of the CDR3 is 15 residues. This CDR3 reads CASSHMGLVSYEQYF. The DNA for the CDR3 is TGTGCCAGCAGCCATATGGGACTAGTCTCCTACGAGCAGTACTTC.

This clonotype has just a few counts. The CDR3 here is CASSPGRTGNTIYF. CDR3 DNA sequence: TGCGCCAGCAGCCCCGGACGGACTGGAAACACCATATATTTT. The rearrangement joins TRBV4-1 to TRBJ1-3; D unresolved. This CDR3 contains 14 residues. Trimming stripped 4 bases from V and 2 bases from J, with 9 bases between. The germline V gene has CDR1 MGHRA and CDR2 YSYEKL.

The genes are TRBV7-7 and TRBJ1-2; D may be TRBD1 (6 bases). V lost 4 bases to trimming and J lost 4 bases, with 13 bases between them. This CDR3 has 14 residues. CDR1 is SSHAT, CDR2 FNYEAQ, per germline (reference sequence). The CDR3 DNA is TGTGCCAGCAGCTCCTCCAGGGGCCTCTATGGCTACACCTTC. Residues: CASSSSRGLYGYTF.

This clonotype has only a few counts. This sequence joins TRBV7-9 and TRBJ1-5, with D unclear. Trimming took off 5 bases at V and 5 bases at J, with 7 bases between the two ends. The germline CDR1 and CDR2 sequences are SEHNR and FQNEAQ (reference sequence). CDR3 length equals 12 residues. Written as DNA, the CDR3 is TGTGCCAGCAGCATAAGAGATCAGCCCCAGCATTTT. Translated: CASSIRDQPQHF.

This chain connects TRBV15 to TRBJ2-1; 12 bases map to TRBD2. V gave up 0 bases and J gave up 4 bases; unmatched junction bases: 7. CDR1 is LNHNV, CDR2 YYDKDF, per germline (reference sequence). This CDR3 has 18 residues. CDR3 nucleotide sequence: TGTGCCACCAGCAGAGATAGGTCGGGACTAGCGGGTTACAATGAGCAGTTCTTC. It specifies CATSRDRSGLAGYNEQFF.

This clonotype came up a few times. The rearrangement uses TRBV5-1 and TRBJ2-7, with D perhaps matching TRBD1 (5 bases). The germline CDR1 and CDR2 sequences are SGHRS and YFSETQ. The CDR3 totals 12 residues. V was clipped by 4 bases and J by 7 bases, with 12 bases between them. CDR3 nucleotides: TGCGCCAGCAGCCTCAGGGTGGAAGAGCAGTACTTC. Translation: CASSLRVEEQYF.

This clonotype appeared many times. The chain has TRBV7-8 and TRBJ2-7; D not resolved. The CDR3 spans 14 residues. CDR1 SGHVS and CDR2 FQNEAQ come from the germline V gene. V lost 4 bases to trimming and J lost 3 bases, with 13 bases between them. The CDR3 reads CASSSSGTYYEQYF. The CDR3 DNA is TGTGCCAGCAGCTCATCAGGAACATACTACGAGCAGTACTTC.